This T cell receptor (beta chain) was profiled in a study of T cell responses to AZD1222 COVID-19 vaccine (TCRdb year 2021). Broadly, across the study: AZD1222 recipients whose second dose came at about 4 weeks and those whose second dose came at about 12 weeks were combined into one group, since spike-specific TCR depth and breadth did not differ between the two schedules. A total of about 230 trial participants underwent TCR sequencing, of whom nearly 210 received two doses of AZD1222 and about 25 received two doses of the MenACWY control vaccine. Trial participants were enrolled by age into 18-55, 56-69 and 70-plus year subgroups, with 148, 28 and 57 TCR-sequenced participants respectively.

A word on this clone: The antigen this receptor binds is unknown. It has no much larger one-base neighbor in the sample; base qualities were not kept.

Paper-wide results and their limitations: Spike-specific TCR breadth and depth rose significantly after two AZD1222 doses compared with day 0 and with MenACWY recipients. Nearly half of unique spike-specific TCRs reportedly recognized epitopes outside regions mutated in the B.1.351 and B.1.1.7 variants. The 56-69-year group was small, and its depth increase did not reach significance, likely because of low power. Participants were mostly white British and included more females than males, and it was suggested by the authors that clonal diversity may have been underestimated. Because no day 14 peak-response samples were available, repertoires were characterized only after the peak T cell response. Conclusions about previously exposed vaccinees are limited because only six or seven AZD1222 recipients were SARS-CoV-2 seropositive at baseline. The vaccine-associated CD4 TCRs covered the entire spike protein, and the dominant responses fell in regions 160-218 and 743-854.

V and J lose 0 bases and 0 bases, and a span of 8 bases separates them. Reading from cysteine to phenylalanine, the CDR3 counts 15 amino acids. The sequence is cut down to CDR3 DNA, 45 bases in frame from base 1. The germline V gene (reference sequence) supplies CDR1 PRHDT and CDR2 FYEKMQ. The CDR3 regions of human TCRbeta chains were analyzed by immunosequencing. Per the authors' processing: Repertoire TCRs were matched against a reference library of SARS-CoV-2-specific TCRs generated with the MIRA antigen-specificity platform. Breadth was defined as the fraction of unique TCRs that were SARS-CoV-2-associated, and depth was defined as the fraction of total T cells that were SARS-CoV-2-associated. Using the MIRA data, each spike-specific TCR was mapped to the spike region that the TCR reacts to and placed in a CD4 or CD8 class. Log10-transformed breadth and depth values were compared by one-way ANOVA with Sidak's multiple comparisons tests. TCRdb took this table from immuneACCESS and kept in-frame rearrangements with V and J called. Such tables lack part of the clones; where checked against another copy, unresolved V genes explain under half of the gap, and the rest is unexplained. V and J calls plus clone size are reproduced from that table; the DNA served to infer D and trimming. This sample comprises about 120,000 clones, approximately 89% of them detected only once. The top ten hold 3.5% to 4.5% of the sample.

The time point label of this sample denotes: baseline before first vaccination. The vaccinee samples were drawn from two UK trials, COV001 and COV002, one of which was a single-blind randomized controlled phase 2/3 trial testing AZD1222 (ChAdOx1 nCoV-19) in healthy adults. For TCRbeta chain sequencing, PBMC samples were collected from trial participants at day 0 and at day 28 after the second dose. This TCR came from an adult in good health. Material: peripheral blood, obtained on day 0 of AZD1222 vaccination. The rearranged segments are TRBV13 and TRBJ1-1; TRBD1 could be the D gene, as 5 bases match. This receptor carries the CDR3 CASSLGGRVNTEAFF. At the DNA level, the sequence is TGTGCCAGCAGCTTAGGGGGCAGGGTGAACACTGAAGCTTTCTTT.